This T cell receptor (beta chain) emerged from a study of tumor and adjacent non-tumor tissue in lung cancer. Study background: Each sample yielded some 4 million productive TCRbeta reads on average.

Findings of the study overall: Patients with more diverse tumor TCRs had worse survival.

The template was RNA from unsorted bulk tissue. Distant lung tissue was collected more than 3 cm away from the tumor edge. This CDR3 is 16 amino acids long. In its sample, this clonotype was seen a few times. The antigen remains unidentified. At one end the junction does not follow the germline gene, possibly because of a read error. The library came from three nested PCR rounds adapted from ARM-PCR protocols. TCRdb re-called the multiplex PCR reads with MiXCR, one entry per CDR3 protein. Of around 76,000 distinct CDR3 sequences in the sample, around 80% were seen once. The sequencing sample was made of distant non-tumor lung tissue. The genes are TRBV12-3 or TRBV12-4 and TRBJ2-3; TRBD1 agrees at 7 bases. The origin of this receptor is a man aged 70 or older with non-small cell lung cancer. CDR3 nucleotides: TGTACCAGCAGGCCCCAGGGACAGTTAAGCACAGATACGCAGTATTTT. Amino acid sequence: CTSRPQGQLSTDTQYF.